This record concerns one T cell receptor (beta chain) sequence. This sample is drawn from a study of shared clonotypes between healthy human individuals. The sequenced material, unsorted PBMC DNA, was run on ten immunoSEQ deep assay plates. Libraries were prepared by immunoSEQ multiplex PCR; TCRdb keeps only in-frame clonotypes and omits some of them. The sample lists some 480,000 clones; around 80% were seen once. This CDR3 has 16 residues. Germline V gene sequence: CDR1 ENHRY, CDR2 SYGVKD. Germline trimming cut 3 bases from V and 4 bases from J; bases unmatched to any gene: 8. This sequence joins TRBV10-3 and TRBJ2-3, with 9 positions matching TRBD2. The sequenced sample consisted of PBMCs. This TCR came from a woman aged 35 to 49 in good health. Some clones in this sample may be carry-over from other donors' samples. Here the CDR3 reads CAISEASGIGADTQYF. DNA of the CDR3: TGTGCCATCAGTGAAGCTAGCGGGATTGGGGCAGATACGCAGTATTTT.